The T cell receptor (beta chain) under discussion was sequenced for a study of cytomegalovirus exposure and HLA in healthy donors. The PCR made use of 60 Vbeta and 13 Jbeta primers. Profiling relied on immunoSEQ multiplex PCR, and the TCRdb table lists in-frame clones only, not all of them. This sample has approximately 170,000 clones, with around 80% found just once. The J segment lost 6 bases and the V segment lost 0 bases, leaving 9 bases of the junction unmatched. Germline V gives CDR1 LGHNA, CDR2 YNFKEQ. The length of the CDR3 is 17 residues. The sequenced sample consisted of PBMCs. The chain links TRBV4-2 to TRBJ2-3; 10 nucleotides agree with TRBD2. The sequence came from a male donor in good health and CMV-seronegative. CDR3 sequence reads: CASSQDSLAGGRDTQYF. The CDR3 nucleotides are TGTGCCAGCAGCCAAGACTCATTAGCGGGGGGCCGTGATACGCAGTATTTT.